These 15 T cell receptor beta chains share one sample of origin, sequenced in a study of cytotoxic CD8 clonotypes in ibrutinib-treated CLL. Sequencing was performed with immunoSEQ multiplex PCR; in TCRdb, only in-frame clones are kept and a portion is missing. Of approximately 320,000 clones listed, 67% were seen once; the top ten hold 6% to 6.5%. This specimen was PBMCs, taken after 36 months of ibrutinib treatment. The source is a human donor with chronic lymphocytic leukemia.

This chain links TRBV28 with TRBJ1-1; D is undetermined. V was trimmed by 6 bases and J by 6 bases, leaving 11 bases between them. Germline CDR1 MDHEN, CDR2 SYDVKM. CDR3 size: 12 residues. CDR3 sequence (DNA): TGTGCCAGCAGCTACCAGCCCGCTGAAGCTTTCTTT. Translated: CASSYQPAEAFF. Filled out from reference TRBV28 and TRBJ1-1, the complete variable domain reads DVKVTQSSRYLVKRTGEKVFLECVQDMDHENMFWYRQDPGLGLRLIYFSYDVKMKEKGDIPEGYSVSREKKERFSLILESASTNQTSMYLCASSYQPAEAFFGQGTRLTVV.

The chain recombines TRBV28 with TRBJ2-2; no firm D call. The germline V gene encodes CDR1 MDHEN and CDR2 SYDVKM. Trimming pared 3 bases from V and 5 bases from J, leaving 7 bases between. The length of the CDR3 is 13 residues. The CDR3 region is CASSFRQTGELFF. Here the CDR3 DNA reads TGTGCCAGCAGTTTTAGGCAAACCGGGGAGCTGTTTTTT.

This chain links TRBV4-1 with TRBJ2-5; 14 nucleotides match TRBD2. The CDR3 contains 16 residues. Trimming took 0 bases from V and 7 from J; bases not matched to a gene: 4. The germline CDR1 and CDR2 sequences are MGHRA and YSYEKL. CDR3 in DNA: TGCGCCAGCAGCCAAGAGGGACTAGCGGGAGCGGGGACCCAGTACTTC. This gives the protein CASSQEGLAGAGTQYF.

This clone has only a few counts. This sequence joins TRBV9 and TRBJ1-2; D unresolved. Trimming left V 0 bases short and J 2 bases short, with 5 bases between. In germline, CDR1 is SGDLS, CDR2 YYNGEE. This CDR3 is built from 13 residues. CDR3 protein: CASSVAQNYGYTF. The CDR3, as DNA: TGTGCCAGCAGCGTAGCACAGAACTATGGCTACACCTTC.

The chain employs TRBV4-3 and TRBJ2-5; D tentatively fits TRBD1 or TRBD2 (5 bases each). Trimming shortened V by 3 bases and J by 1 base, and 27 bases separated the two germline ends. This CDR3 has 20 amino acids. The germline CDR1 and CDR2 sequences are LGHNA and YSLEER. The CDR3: CASSQMGTGIETLSQETQYF. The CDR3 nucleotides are TGCGCCAGCAGCCAGATGGGGACCGGGATTGAGACCCTAAGCCAAGAGACCCAGTACTTC.

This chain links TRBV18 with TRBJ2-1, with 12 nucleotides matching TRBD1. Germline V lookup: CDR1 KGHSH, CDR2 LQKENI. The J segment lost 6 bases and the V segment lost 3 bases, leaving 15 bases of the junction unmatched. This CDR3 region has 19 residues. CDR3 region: CASSPLTVTGTGGFNEQFF. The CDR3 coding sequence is TGTGCCAGCTCACCTCTCACAGTCACCGGGACAGGGGGCTTCAATGAGCAGTTCTTC.

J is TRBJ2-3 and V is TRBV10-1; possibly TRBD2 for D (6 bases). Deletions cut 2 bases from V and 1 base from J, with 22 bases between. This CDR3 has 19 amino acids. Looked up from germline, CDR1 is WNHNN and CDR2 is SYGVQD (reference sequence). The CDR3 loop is CASSEGSGIWRGRTDTQYF. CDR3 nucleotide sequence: TGCGCCAGCAGTGAGGGGTCAGGGATCTGGCGGGGACGCACAGATACGCAGTATTTT.

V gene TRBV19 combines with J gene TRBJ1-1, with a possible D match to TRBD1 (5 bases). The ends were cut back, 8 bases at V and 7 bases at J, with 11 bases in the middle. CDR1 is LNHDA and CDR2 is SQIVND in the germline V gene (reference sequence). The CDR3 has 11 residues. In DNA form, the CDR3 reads TGTGCCAGTCAATGGGGCAGTGAAGCTTTCTTT. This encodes CASQWGSEAFF.

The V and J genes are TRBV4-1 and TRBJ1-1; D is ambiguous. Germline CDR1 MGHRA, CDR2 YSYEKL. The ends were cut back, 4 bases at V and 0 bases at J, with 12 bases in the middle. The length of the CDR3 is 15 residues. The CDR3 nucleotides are TGCGCCAGCAGCCGTACATCCGCAATGAACACTGAAGCTTTCTTT. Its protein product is CASSRTSAMNTEAFF.

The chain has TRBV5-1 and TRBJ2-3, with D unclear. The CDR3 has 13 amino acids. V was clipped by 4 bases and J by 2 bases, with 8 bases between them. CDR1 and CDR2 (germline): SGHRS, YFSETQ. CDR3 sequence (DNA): TGCGCCAGCAGCGTGGCAGTCACAGATACGCAGTATTTT. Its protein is CASSVAVTDTQYF.

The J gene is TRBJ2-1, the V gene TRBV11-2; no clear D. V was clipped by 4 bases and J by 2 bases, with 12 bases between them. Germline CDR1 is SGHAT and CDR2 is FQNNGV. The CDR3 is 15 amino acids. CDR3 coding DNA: TGTGCCAGCAGCTCCGCCTGGGGAACCTACAATGAGCAGTTCTTC. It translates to CASSSAWGTYNEQFF. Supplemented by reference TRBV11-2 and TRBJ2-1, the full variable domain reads EAGVAQSPRYKIIEKRQSVAFWCNPISGHATLYWYQQILGQGPKLLIQFQNNGVVDDSQLPKDRFSAERLKGVDSTLKIQPAKLEDSAVYLCASSSAWGTYNEQFFGPGTRLTVL.

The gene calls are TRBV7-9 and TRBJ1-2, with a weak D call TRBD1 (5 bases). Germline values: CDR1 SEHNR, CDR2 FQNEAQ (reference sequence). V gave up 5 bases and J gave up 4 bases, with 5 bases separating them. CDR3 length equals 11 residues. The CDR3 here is CASSGGYGYTF. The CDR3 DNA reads TGTGCCAGCAGCGGGGGCTATGGCTACACCTTC.

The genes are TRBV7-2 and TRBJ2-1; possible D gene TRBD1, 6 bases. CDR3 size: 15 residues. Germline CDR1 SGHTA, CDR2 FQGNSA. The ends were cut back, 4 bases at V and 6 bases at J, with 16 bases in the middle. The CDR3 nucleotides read TGTGCCAGCAGCTCACGACAGAGACAGGTCAATGAGCAGTTCTTC. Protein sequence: CASSSRQRQVNEQFF.

Written as DNA, the CDR3 is TGTGCCAGCTCACCAGAAAGGGGCCGTACGGAGCAGTACTTC. This encodes CASSPERGRTEQYF. V and J are TRBV18 and TRBJ2-5; a possible D gene is TRBD1 (5 bases). V lost 2 bases and J 11 bases, leaving 18 bases between the germline ends. Germline V gives CDR1 KGHSH, CDR2 LQKENI. The length of the CDR3 is 14 residues.

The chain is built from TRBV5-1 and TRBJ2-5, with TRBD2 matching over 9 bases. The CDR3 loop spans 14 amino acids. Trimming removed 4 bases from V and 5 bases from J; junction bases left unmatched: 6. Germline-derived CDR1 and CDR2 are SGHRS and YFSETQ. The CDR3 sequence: CASSRREGHETQYF. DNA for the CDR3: TGCGCCAGCAGCCGGCGGGAGGGCCATGAGACCCAGTACTTC.